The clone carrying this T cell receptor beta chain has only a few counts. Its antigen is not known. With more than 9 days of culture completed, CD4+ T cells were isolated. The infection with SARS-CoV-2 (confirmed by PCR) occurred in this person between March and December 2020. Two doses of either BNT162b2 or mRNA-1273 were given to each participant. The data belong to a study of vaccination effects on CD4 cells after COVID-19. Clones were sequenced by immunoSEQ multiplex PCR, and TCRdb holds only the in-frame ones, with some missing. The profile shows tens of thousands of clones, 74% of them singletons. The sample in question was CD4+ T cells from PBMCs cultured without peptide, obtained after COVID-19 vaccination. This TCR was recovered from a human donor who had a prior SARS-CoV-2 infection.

For the CDR3, the DNA is TGTGCCAGTAGTGGAACCGGGACTAGCGGGACCGCCTACGAGCAGTACTTC. This translates into CASSGTGTSGTAYEQYF. J is TRBJ2-7 and V is TRBV19, with TRBD2 matching 13 bases. CDR3 length: 17 residues. CDR1 is LNHDA, CDR2 SQIVND, per germline (reference sequence). V lost 5 bases, J lost 2 bases, and 9 bases stayed unmatched.